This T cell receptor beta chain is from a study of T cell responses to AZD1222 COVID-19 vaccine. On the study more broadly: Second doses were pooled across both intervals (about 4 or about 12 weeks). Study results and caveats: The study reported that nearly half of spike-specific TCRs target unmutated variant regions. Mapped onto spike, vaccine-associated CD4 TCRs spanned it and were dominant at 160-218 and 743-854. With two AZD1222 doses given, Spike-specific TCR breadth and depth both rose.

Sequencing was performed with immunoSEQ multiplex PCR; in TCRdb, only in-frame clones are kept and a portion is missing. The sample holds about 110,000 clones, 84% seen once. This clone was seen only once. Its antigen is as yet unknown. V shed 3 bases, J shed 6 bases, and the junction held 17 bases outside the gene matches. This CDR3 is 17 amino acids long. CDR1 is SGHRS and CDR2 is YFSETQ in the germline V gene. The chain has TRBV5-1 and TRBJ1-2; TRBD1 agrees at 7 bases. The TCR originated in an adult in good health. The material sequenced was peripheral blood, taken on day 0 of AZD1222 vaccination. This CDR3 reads CASSSPTTYRGRNGYTF. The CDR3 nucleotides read TGCGCCAGCAGCTCCCCGACGACCTACAGGGGACGGAATGGCTACACCTTC.